This T cell receptor beta chain was sequenced in a study of tumor-infiltrating lymphocytes in primary liver carcinoma. Study in general: Each of the growths was stage T1-T3 N0M0, extending roughly 4.2 to 11 cm across.

The source material, 20-30 mg of unsorted bulk tissue, was used to co-extract RNA and DNA. The CDR3 sequence is 12 residues long. Germline V gene data show CDR1 as MNHEY and CDR2 as SVGEGT. Reverse transcription of 500 to 650 ng total RNA with a constant-region primer produced TCR beta cDNA. Libraries of TCR beta came from three nested multiplex PCR rounds with slightly modified ARM-PCR. In the first two PCR rounds, TRBV1-TRBV30 forward primers were paired with a C-beta reverse primer, and each round lasted about 9 cycles. TCRdb recomputed calls from the multiplex PCR reads with MiXCR, one row per CDR3 protein. The sample includes approximately 45,000 distinct CDR3 sequences, around 70% of them seen just once. Concerning this clonotype itself: Its antigen is unidentified. The junction departs from germline at one end; a sequencing error may be responsible.

Study-wide results and limits: Lower overlap was observed for tumor-adjacent and tumor-blood pairs relative to tumor region pairs.

The chain is built from TRBV6-2 or TRBV6-3 and TRBJ2-5; unclear D gene. Sequenced: liver tumor tissue from sampling region 2. The subset: tumor region T2, inferior pole. This receptor was identified in a middle-aged man with primary liver carcinoma and hepatitis B virus infection. This CDR3 reads CASSYSEDTQYF. The DNA of the CDR3 is TGTGCCAGCAGTTATTCGGAAGATACCCAGTACTTC.